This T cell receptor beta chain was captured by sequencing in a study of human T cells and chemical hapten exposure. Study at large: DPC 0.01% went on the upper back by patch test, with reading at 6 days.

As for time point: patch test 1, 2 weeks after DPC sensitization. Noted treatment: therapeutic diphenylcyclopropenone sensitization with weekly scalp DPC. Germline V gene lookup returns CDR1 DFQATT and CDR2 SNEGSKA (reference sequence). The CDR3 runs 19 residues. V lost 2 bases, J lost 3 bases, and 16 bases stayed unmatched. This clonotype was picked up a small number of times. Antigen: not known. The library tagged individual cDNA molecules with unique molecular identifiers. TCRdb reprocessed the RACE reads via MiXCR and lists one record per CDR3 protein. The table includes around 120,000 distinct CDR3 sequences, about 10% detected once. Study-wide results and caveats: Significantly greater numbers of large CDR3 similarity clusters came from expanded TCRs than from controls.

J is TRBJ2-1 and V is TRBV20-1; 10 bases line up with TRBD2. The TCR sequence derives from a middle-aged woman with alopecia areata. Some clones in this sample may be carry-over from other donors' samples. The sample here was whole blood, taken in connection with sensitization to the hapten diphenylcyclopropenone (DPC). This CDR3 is CSARIPTSGPFSLYNEQFF. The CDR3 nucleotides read TGCAGTGCTAGAATTCCGACTAGCGGGCCGTTCTCACTCTACAATGAGCAGTTCTTC.